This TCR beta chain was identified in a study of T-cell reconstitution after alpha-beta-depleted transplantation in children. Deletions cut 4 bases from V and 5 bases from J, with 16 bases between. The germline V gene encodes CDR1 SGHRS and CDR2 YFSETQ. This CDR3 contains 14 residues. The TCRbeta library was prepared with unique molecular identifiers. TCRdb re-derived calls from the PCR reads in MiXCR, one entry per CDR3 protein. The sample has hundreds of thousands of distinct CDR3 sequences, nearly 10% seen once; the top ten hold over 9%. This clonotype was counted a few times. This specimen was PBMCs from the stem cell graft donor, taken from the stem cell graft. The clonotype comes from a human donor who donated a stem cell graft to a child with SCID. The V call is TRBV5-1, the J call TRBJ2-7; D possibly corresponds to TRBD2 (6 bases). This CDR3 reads CASSPGTLTNEQYF. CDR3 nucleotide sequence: TGCGCCAGCAGCCCCGGGACTTTAACGAACGAGCAGTACTTC.